Listed here are 22 T cell receptor beta chains from one sample, sequenced in a study of T cell responses to AZD1222 COVID-19 vaccine. The assay was immunoSEQ multiplex PCR, and TCRdb's table has in-frame clones only and misses some. The sample holds 80,000 to 95,000 clones, 70% to 85% seen once. Source: peripheral blood, taken on day 0 of AZD1222 vaccination. The receptor source for this set is an adult in good health.

J is TRBJ1-6 and V is TRBV5-4; 9 bases align to TRBD1. CDR3 length equals 16 residues. With 5 bases clipped from V and 4 bases from J, the junction kept 7 bases outside the gene matches. CDR1 and CDR2 (germline): SGHNT, YYREEE (reference sequence). DNA of the CDR3: TGTGCCAGCAGACAGACAGGGGGAGAGTATAATTCACCCCTCCACTTT. It encodes CASRQTGGEYNSPLHF.

The V gene is TRBV30, the J gene TRBJ2-1; the D gene is possibly TRBD2 (5 bases). With 2 bases removed from V and 10 bases from J, the gap between germline ends came to 9 bases. CDR1 is GTSNPN and CDR2 is SVGIG in the germline V gene (reference sequence). There are 11 residues in the CDR3. This CDR3 reads CAWSQWREQFF. The CDR3 region has the DNA TGTGCCTGGAGTCAGTGGAGGGAGCAGTTCTTC. Using reference TRBV30 and TRBJ2-1 for the parts outside the CDR3, the full variable domain is SQTIHQWPATLVQPVGSPLSLECTVEGTSNPNLYWYRQAAGRGLQLLFYSVGIGQISSEVPQNLSASRPQDRQFILSSKKLLLSDSGFYLCAWSQWREQFFGPGTRLTVL.

CDR3 coding DNA: TGTGCCAGCAGCCCACAAGCCTACGAGCAGTACTTC. It codes for CASSPQAYEQYF. This rearrangement joins TRBV7-8 to TRBJ2-7; D gene unclear. This CDR3 contains 12 residues. Germline-derived CDR1 and CDR2 are SGHVS and FQNEAQ. V was clipped by 5 bases and J by 2 bases, with 7 bases between them.

This rearrangement joins TRBV6-5 to TRBJ2-7; D is possibly TRBD1 (5 bases). The germline V gene encodes CDR1 MNHEY and CDR2 SVGAGI. CDR3 length: 15 residues. Trimming cost V 6 bases and J 6 bases, with 21 bases left between them. CDR3 coding DNA: TGTGCCAGCAGCCGACTGGGGCAGGGTTCAGGCGAGCAGTACTTC. Translation: CASSRLGQGSGEQYF.

This clone has a handful of counts. The J gene is TRBJ1-2, the V gene TRBV27; TRBD1 is a possible D gene (5 bases). Trimming removed 6 bases from V and 8 bases from J, with 16 bases in between. CDR3 length: 13 residues. Germline lookup yields CDR1 MNHEY and CDR2 SMNVEV (reference sequence). This chain's CDR3 is CASRPGLYYGYTF. For the CDR3, the DNA is TGTGCCAGCAGGCCAGGGCTCTATTACGGCTACACCTTC.

This chain uses TRBV9 with TRBJ2-1; no clear D gene. V lost 0 bases, J lost 9 bases, and 16 bases lay in between. This CDR3 is 15 amino acids long. Germline V lookup: CDR1 SGDLS, CDR2 YYNGEE. The CDR3 region has the DNA TGTGCCAGCAGCGTAGCGCAAGGCCTTAACGTTGAGCAGTTCTTC. This translates into CASSVAQGLNVEQFF.

Only one count was recorded for this clone. The gene calls are TRBV28 and TRBJ2-7, with 9 bases aligning to TRBD1. CDR3 length: 14 residues. Germline loops: CDR1 MDHEN, CDR2 SYDVKM. Trimming took 11 bases from V and 4 from J; bases not matched to a gene: 12. The CDR3: CAGSPWDRAYEQYF. CDR3 DNA: TGTGCCGGAAGCCCTTGGGACAGGGCTTACGAGCAGTACTTC.

The gene calls are TRBV28 and TRBJ2-6, with no clear D. Germline V lookup: CDR1 MDHEN, CDR2 SYDVKM. The CDR3 has 13 amino acids. V was cut by 11 bases and J by 2 bases, with 10 bases left in between. CDR3 protein: CAVLDTGANVLTF. As DNA, the CDR3 is TGTGCCGTTCTCGATACTGGGGCCAACGTCCTGACTTTC.

This clone occurred a few times. This chain connects TRBV6-6 to TRBJ1-2, with D possibly matching TRBD1 (5 bases). This CDR3 region has 12 residues. V was shortened by 8 bases and J by 1 base, with 8 bases between the two germline ends. Germline lookup yields CDR1 MNHNY and CDR2 SVGAGI (reference sequence). CDR3 amino acids: CASGASNYGYTF. CDR3 sequence (DNA): TGTGCCAGCGGGGCAAGTAACTATGGCTACACCTTC.

This rearrangement joins TRBV4-1 to TRBJ1-5; D is uncertain. Germline lookup yields CDR1 MGHRA and CDR2 YSYEKL. The CDR3 totals 14 residues. Trimming left V 1 base short and J 1 base short, with 5 bases between. The CDR3 bases are TGCGCCAGCAGCCAAGCCGGGAGCAATCAGCCCCAGCATTTT. Amino acid sequence: CASSQAGSNQPQHF.

This chain uses TRBV6-5 with TRBJ2-5, with D hard to call. Germline V gene sequence: CDR1 MNHEY, CDR2 SVGAGI. V lost 6 bases and J 1 base, leaving 3 bases between the germline ends. The length of the CDR3 is 11 residues. Here the CDR3 reads CASRTQETQYF. In nucleotides, the CDR3 is TGTGCCAGCAGGACCCAAGAGACCCAGTACTTC.

This clone is a singleton in its sample. The CDR3 reads CASTESSSGMGEQFF. The CDR3 region has the DNA TGCGCCAGCACCGAATCCTCTAGCGGGATGGGGGAGCAGTTCTTC. The V gene is TRBV10-1, the J gene TRBJ2-1, with TRBD2 identical over 9 bases. V lost 7 bases to trimming and J lost 10 bases; unmatched junction nucleotides: 14. Germline V CDR1 and CDR2: WNHNN, SYGVQD (reference sequence). This CDR3 comprises 15 residues.

This chain links TRBV6-6 with TRBJ2-7, with D hard to call. The length of the CDR3 is 12 residues. Trimming took off 4 bases at V and 6 bases at J, with 10 bases between the two ends. Germline V CDR1 and CDR2: MNHNY, SVGAGI (reference sequence). The CDR3, as DNA: TGTGCCAGCAGTTTATGGGGTGGCGAGCAGTACTTC. Protein sequence: CASSLWGGEQYF.

This clone was counted a few times. The CDR3 reads CASSSGRGYNEQFF. The CDR3 DNA reads as TGTGCCAGTAGTAGCGGGAGGGGTTACAATGAGCAGTTCTTC. V gene TRBV19 combines with J gene TRBJ2-1, with TRBD2 identical over 9 bases. The length of the CDR3 is 14 residues. Germline V gene lookup returns CDR1 LNHDA and CDR2 SQIVND (reference sequence). Unmatched junction bases numbered 2, after V lost 4 bases and J lost 4 bases.

The CDR3 protein is CAWRTPSGGGQETQYF. The CDR3, as DNA: TGTGCCTGGAGAACCCCGTCCGGGGGTGGCCAAGAGACCCAGTACTTC. The chain links TRBV30 to TRBJ2-5; D might be TRBD2 (6 bases). The CDR3 length is 16 residues. Trimming stripped 3 bases from V and 1 base from J, with 18 bases between. Germline V CDR1 and CDR2: GTSNPN, SVGIG (reference sequence).

For this clone: Other DNA sequences from this sample encode an identical CDR3 as well. CDR3 sequence: CASSQTGDGNTIYF. Written as DNA, the CDR3 is TGTGCCAGCAGCCAAACAGGGGATGGAAACACCATATATTTT. The chain recombines TRBV3-1 (or the pseudogene TRBV3-2) with TRBJ1-3; 7 bases fit TRBD1. The J segment lost 3 bases and the V segment lost 2 bases, leaving 1 base of the junction unmatched. Germline V lookup: CDR1 LGHDT, CDR2 YNNKEL (reference sequence). The CDR3 contains 14 residues.

This clone was recorded a few times. The chain is built from TRBV11-3 and TRBJ2-1; 10 bases agree with TRBD2. This CDR3 has 16 amino acids. CDR1 is SGHNT, CDR2 YENEEA, per germline. V lost 0 bases and J lost 4; bases outside the gene matches: 3. In DNA, the CDR3 is TGTGCCAGCAGCTTAGAAGGGACTAGCGTTTACAATGAGCAGTTCTTC. Translating gives CASSLEGTSVYNEQFF.

V and J are TRBV5-1 and TRBJ1-1; D gene uncertain. The germline V and J ends were trimmed by 5 bases and 7 bases, with 15 bases remaining between them. CDR3 length: 13 residues. CDR1 is SGHRS, CDR2 YFSETQ, per germline. The CDR3 nucleotides read TGCGCCAGCAGTGTGGGTTCCGCAATTGAAGCTTTCTTT. Amino acids: CASSVGSAIEAFF.

In regard to this clone: This CDR3 is also generated by other DNA sequences in the sample. The chain carries TRBV5-1 and TRBJ2-3, with D unresolved. The germline V and J ends were trimmed by 3 bases and 0 bases, with 5 bases remaining between them. Germline V CDR1 and CDR2: SGHRS, YFSETQ. This CDR3 is 13 amino acids long. The CDR3 loop reads CASSSSSTDTQYF. CDR3 DNA: TGCGCCAGCAGCTCCTCAAGCACAGATACGCAGTATTTT.

The rearrangement joins TRBV5-6 to TRBJ2-1, with 7 bases that match TRBD2. The CDR3 has 15 amino acids. Germline assignment: CDR1 SGHDT and CDR2 YYEEEE. J lost 3 bases, V lost 1 base, and 4 bases had no gene match. This CDR3 is CASSLMGEGYNEQFF. The CDR3, as DNA: TGTGCCAGCAGCTTGATGGGGGAGGGCTACAATGAGCAGTTCTTC.

The chain combines TRBV2 with TRBJ2-3; no clear D. The germline gives CDR1 SNHLY, CDR2 FYNNEI. V was trimmed by 1 base and J by 5 bases, leaving 10 bases between them. The CDR3 has 14 amino acids. DNA of the CDR3: TGTGCCAGCAGTGAAGGGCATGTGGTAGATACGCAGTATTTT. This sequence encodes CASSEGHVVDTQYF. Drawing the rest from reference TRBV2 and TRBJ2-3, the complete variable domain is EPEVTQTPSHQVTQMGQEVILRCVPISNHLYFYWYRQILGQKVEFLVSFYNNEISEKSEIFDDQFSVERPDGSNFTLKIRSTKLEDSAMYFCASSEGHVVDTQYFGPGTRLTVL.

The CDR3 region is CASTAKGGTVNQPQHF. The CDR3 region has the DNA TGTGCCAGCACCGCAAAGGGGGGAACAGTCAATCAGCCCCAGCATTTT. The chain carries TRBV21-1 and TRBJ1-5. TRBV21-1 is marked as a pseudogene. The CDR3 runs 16 residues.